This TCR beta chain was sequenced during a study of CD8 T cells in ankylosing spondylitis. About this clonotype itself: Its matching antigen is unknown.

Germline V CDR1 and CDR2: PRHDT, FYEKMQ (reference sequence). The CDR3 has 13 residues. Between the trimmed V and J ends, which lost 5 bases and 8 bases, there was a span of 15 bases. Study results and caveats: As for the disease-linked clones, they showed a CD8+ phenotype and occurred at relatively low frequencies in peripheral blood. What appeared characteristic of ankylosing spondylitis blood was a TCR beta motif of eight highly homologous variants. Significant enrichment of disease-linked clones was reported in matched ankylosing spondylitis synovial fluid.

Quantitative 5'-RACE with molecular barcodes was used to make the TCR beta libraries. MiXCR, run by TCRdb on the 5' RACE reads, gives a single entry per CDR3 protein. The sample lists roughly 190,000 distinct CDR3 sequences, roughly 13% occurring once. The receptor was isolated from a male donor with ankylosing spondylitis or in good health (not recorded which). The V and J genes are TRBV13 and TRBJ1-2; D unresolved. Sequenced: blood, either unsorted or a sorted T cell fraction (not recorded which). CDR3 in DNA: TGTGCCAGCAGCACCGCCCCTGAGGTCGGCTACACCTTC. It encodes CASSTAPEVGYTF. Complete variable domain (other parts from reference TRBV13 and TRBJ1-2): AAGVIQSPRHLIKEKRETATLKCYPIPRHDTVYWYQQGPGQDPQFLISFYEKMQSDKGSIPDRFSAQQFSDYHSELNMSSLELGDSALYFCASSTAPEVGYTFGSGTRLTVV.